These T cell receptor beta chains were read from a single sample in a study of blood T cell repertoires in COVID-19. Assay used: immunoSEQ multiplex PCR; TCRdb lists only in-frame clones, some missing. Among about 280,000 clones listed, 85% were seen once. Sample: peripheral blood. Receptors were obtained from a human donor in a cohort sampled during active COVID-19. Both conserved end residues are part of each CDR3. The D gene is left open where the match is weak. Only part of the rows carry a size: once, few, many, or a class if the clone is expanded.

abundance: -; d_gene: -; j_gene: TRBJ2-4; v_gene: TRBV7-2; CDR3nt: TGTGCCAGCAGCTTAGGAGAACTAGCCAAAAACATTCAGTACTTC; CDR3aa: CASSLGELAKNIQYF
abundance: -; d_gene: -; j_gene: TRBJ1-5; v_gene: TRBV6-5; CDR3nt: TGTGCCAGCAGTATCGACCAGTTCCAGGATCAGCCCCAGCATTTT; CDR3aa: CASSIDQFQDQPQHF
abundance: -; d_gene: -; j_gene: TRBJ1-1; v_gene: TRBV11-2; CDR3nt: TGTGCCAGCAGCTTAATACAGTCTGAAGCTTTCTTT; CDR3aa: CASSLIQSEAFF
abundance: -; d_gene: TRBD2; j_gene: TRBJ2-1; v_gene: TRBV27; CDR3nt: TGTGCCAGCAGGATGCGGGAGGATCGAAGCAATGAGCAGTTCTTC; CDR3aa: CASRMREDRSNEQFF
abundance: many; d_gene: TRBD1; j_gene: TRBJ1-1; v_gene: TRBV18; CDR3nt: TGTGCCAGCTCGCAACAAAGGGACAGGGCGACTTTCTTT; CDR3aa: CASSQQRDRATFF
abundance: -; d_gene: TRBD2; j_gene: TRBJ2-6; v_gene: TRBV2; CDR3nt: TGTGCCAGCAGTGGCCCGGGGGGGAATATTCACTCTGGGGCCAACGTCCTGACTTTC; CDR3aa: CASSGPGGNIHSGANVLTF
abundance: -; d_gene: -; j_gene: TRBJ2-2; v_gene: TRBV7-3; CDR3nt: TGTGCCAGTCAAAACCAGGGGAACACCGGGGAGCTGTTTTTT; CDR3aa: CASQNQGNTGELFF
abundance: few; d_gene: -; j_gene: TRBJ1-5; v_gene: TRBV6-4; CDR3nt: TGTGCCAGCAGTGACTCAGTCAGGGTCTATCAGCCCCAGCATTTT; CDR3aa: CASSDSVRVYQPQHF
abundance: -; d_gene: -; j_gene: TRBJ2-1; v_gene: TRBV7-2; CDR3nt: TGTGCCAGCAGCTTAAGGGGGGGCACGACGAATGAGCAGTTCTTC; CDR3aa: CASSLRGGTTNEQFF
abundance: -; d_gene: -; j_gene: TRBJ1-4; v_gene: TRBV5-1; CDR3nt: TGCGCCAGCAGCTCCGGGACACATGAAAAACTGTTTTTT; CDR3aa: CASSSGTHEKLFF
abundance: -; d_gene: TRBD1; j_gene: TRBJ2-1; v_gene: TRBV7-2; CDR3nt: TGTGCCAGCAGCAAAACCAGGGGGCAAAGGAGGGAGTCGGCCAATGAGCAGTTCTTC; CDR3aa: CASSKTRGQRRESANEQFF
abundance: -; d_gene: -; j_gene: TRBJ2-1; v_gene: TRBV29-1; CDR3nt: TGCAGCGTTGGGGAGACCAATGAGCAGTTCTTC; CDR3aa: CSVGETNEQFF
abundance: -; d_gene: -; j_gene: TRBJ1-5; v_gene: TRBV28; CDR3nt: TGTGCCAGCAGTTCGCCCGACGGGCGCGGGCAGCCCCAGCATTTT; CDR3aa: CASSSPDGRGQPQHF
abundance: -; d_gene: TRBD1; j_gene: TRBJ2-3; v_gene: TRBV28; CDR3nt: TGTGCCAGCAGGGACAGGGGGCGGTCAGATACGCAGTATTTT; CDR3aa: CASRDRGRSDTQYF
abundance: -; d_gene: TRBD2; j_gene: TRBJ2-7; v_gene: TRBV27; CDR3nt: TGTGCCAGCAGGCCATTAAGCGGGGCAAACGAGCAGTACTTC; CDR3aa: CASRPLSGANEQYF
abundance: once; d_gene: -; j_gene: TRBJ2-3; v_gene: TRBV19; CDR3nt: TGTGCCAGTAGTAGCGAGGGCACAGATACGCAGTATTTT; CDR3aa: CASSSEGTDTQYF
abundance: -; d_gene: -; j_gene: TRBJ1-2; v_gene: TRBV3-1/TRBV3-2; CDR3nt: TGTGCCAGCAGCACTGACCCCGGGGATTATGGCTACACCTTC; CDR3aa: CASSTDPGDYGYTF
abundance: -; d_gene: -; j_gene: TRBJ2-3; v_gene: TRBV7-2; CDR3nt: TGTGCCAGCAGCTTACCCCGTTCAGTGGCAGATACGCAGTATTTT; CDR3aa: CASSLPRSVADTQYF
abundance: -; d_gene: TRBD2; j_gene: TRBJ2-3; v_gene: TRBV4-3; CDR3nt: TGCGCCAGCAGCCTTAGCGGGAGCGGCACAGATACGCAGTATTTT; CDR3aa: CASSLSGSGTDTQYF
abundance: -; d_gene: TRBD2; j_gene: TRBJ2-5; v_gene: TRBV20-1; CDR3nt: TGCAGTGCTAGTAGAGGGACTAGCGGGATGCGGGAGACCCAGTACTTC; CDR3aa: CSASRGTSGMRETQYF
abundance: -; d_gene: -; j_gene: TRBJ1-1; v_gene: TRBV6-5; CDR3nt: TGTGCCAGCAGTTACGGTGGAGGGGCCGTAACTGAAGCTTTCTTT; CDR3aa: CASSYGGGAVTEAFF
abundance: few; d_gene: TRBD1; j_gene: TRBJ1-6; v_gene: TRBV14; CDR3nt: TGTGCCAGCAGCCAAGATAGGGGGCTATATTCACCCCTCCACTTT; CDR3aa: CASSQDRGLYSPLHF
abundance: -; d_gene: TRBD2; j_gene: TRBJ2-1; v_gene: TRBV28; CDR3nt: TGTGCCAGCAACCTCCAAGGGAGCGGGAGCTTAATCTTC; CDR3aa: CASNLQGSGSLIF
abundance: -; d_gene: TRBD2; j_gene: TRBJ2-2; v_gene: TRBV7-2; CDR3nt: TGTGCCAGCAGCTTAGAGACTAGCGCCTACACCGGGGAGCTGTTTTTT; CDR3aa: CASSLETSAYTGELFF
abundance: -; d_gene: -; j_gene: TRBJ1-1; v_gene: TRBV5-1; CDR3nt: TGCGCCAGCAGCAAAAACTCCGGGAACATCTACACTGAAGCTTTCTTT; CDR3aa: CASSKNSGNIYTEAFF
abundance: -; d_gene: TRBD2; j_gene: TRBJ2-1; v_gene: TRBV19; CDR3nt: TGTGCCAGTAGCCCGATTAGCGGGTACAATGAGCAGTTCTTC; CDR3aa: CASSPISGYNEQFF
abundance: -; d_gene: TRBD2; j_gene: TRBJ2-1; v_gene: TRBV7-2; CDR3nt: TGTGCCAGCAGCCTACTAGCGGGAAACTACAATGAGCAGTTCTTC; CDR3aa: CASSLLAGNYNEQFF
abundance: -; d_gene: TRBD1; j_gene: TRBJ2-3; v_gene: TRBV5-6; CDR3nt: TGTGCCAGCAGCTCCGGGACAGGGTTTCGAAAGTATTTT; CDR3aa: CASSSGTGFRKYF
abundance: -; d_gene: -; j_gene: TRBJ2-1; v_gene: TRBV10-2; CDR3nt: TGCGCCAGCAGTCAGCTAGCGAGCTCCTACAATGAGCAGTTCTTC; CDR3aa: CASSQLASSYNEQFF
abundance: -; d_gene: TRBD1; j_gene: TRBJ2-7; v_gene: TRBV18; CDR3nt: TGTGCCAGCTCACAACAACCGGGACAGGGGGGGAACGAGCAGTACTTC; CDR3aa: CASSQQPGQGGNEQYF
abundance: -; d_gene: TRBD1; j_gene: TRBJ2-5; v_gene: TRBV5-4; CDR3nt: TGTGCCAGCAGCTTGCCCGGGACAGGTGTGGAGACCCAGTACTTC; CDR3aa: CASSLPGTGVETQYF
abundance: -; d_gene: -; j_gene: TRBJ1-4; v_gene: TRBV5-6; CDR3nt: TGTGCCAGCAGCGCCTCACAGGGTAGTAATGAAAAACTGTTTTTT; CDR3aa: CASSASQGSNEKLFF
abundance: once; d_gene: -; j_gene: TRBJ2-3; v_gene: TRBV19; CDR3nt: TGTGCCAGTACGCTCCGGGGGACCCATACGCAGTATTTT; CDR3aa: CASTLRGTHTQYF
abundance: once; d_gene: -; j_gene: TRBJ1-2; v_gene: TRBV6-1; CDR3nt: TGTGCCAGCAGTCCGACGACAGGAGACTATGGCTACACCTTC; CDR3aa: CASSPTTGDYGYTF
abundance: -; d_gene: TRBD2; j_gene: TRBJ2-1; v_gene: TRBV7-8; CDR3nt: TGTGCCAGCAGCTATCGGGGACTAGCGGGAGTAGGGTACAATGAGCAGTTCTTC; CDR3aa: CASSYRGLAGVGYNEQFF
abundance: -; d_gene: TRBD1; j_gene: TRBJ1-5; v_gene: TRBV6-5; CDR3nt: TGTGCCAGCACCAGGACAGGGAGGAGTCAGCCCCAGCATTTT; CDR3aa: CASTRTGRSQPQHF
abundance: -; d_gene: TRBD2; j_gene: TRBJ2-5; v_gene: TRBV6-6; CDR3nt: TGTGCCAGCAACCCTAGCGGACAAGAGACCCAGTACTTC; CDR3aa: CASNPSGQETQYF
abundance: -; d_gene: -; j_gene: TRBJ2-7; v_gene: TRBV19; CDR3nt: TGTGCCAGTACCTCTAAACTCCACGAGCAGTACTTC; CDR3aa: CASTSKLHEQYF
abundance: -; d_gene: TRBD1; j_gene: TRBJ2-4; v_gene: TRBV6-5; CDR3nt: TGTGCCAGCATTTCCTTGACAGGGGCCAAAAACATTCAGTACTTC; CDR3aa: CASISLTGAKNIQYF
abundance: -; d_gene: TRBD1; j_gene: TRBJ1-1; v_gene: TRBV19; CDR3nt: TGTGCCAGTAGCCCTCGGAGGGGGCAAGGAACTGAAGCTTTCTTT; CDR3aa: CASSPRRGQGTEAFF
abundance: -; d_gene: -; j_gene: TRBJ2-3; v_gene: TRBV6-5; CDR3nt: TGTGCCAGCAGCGACAGGAATATACAGGATACGCAGTATTTT; CDR3aa: CASSDRNIQDTQYF
abundance: -; d_gene: TRBD1; j_gene: TRBJ1-3; v_gene: TRBV7-2; CDR3nt: TGTGCCAGCAGCAAACAGGGACAGGGGGCCGGAAACACCATATATTTT; CDR3aa: CASSKQGQGAGNTIYF
abundance: -; d_gene: -; j_gene: TRBJ2-7; v_gene: TRBV6-5; CDR3nt: TGTGCCAGCAGTCTGTCCCAGGGGTACGAGCAGTACTTC; CDR3aa: CASSLSQGYEQYF
abundance: -; d_gene: TRBD1; j_gene: TRBJ1-4; v_gene: TRBV27; CDR3nt: TGTGCCAGCAGTTTATACAGGGGTGGGAATGAAAAACTGTTTTTT; CDR3aa: CASSLYRGGNEKLFF
abundance: -; d_gene: -; j_gene: TRBJ1-2; v_gene: TRBV6-1; CDR3nt: TGTGCCAGCAGTGAATTGGCGGCGGGTTCCGGCTACACCTTC; CDR3aa: CASSELAAGSGYTF
abundance: few; d_gene: -; j_gene: TRBJ1-2; v_gene: TRBV28; CDR3nt: TGTGCCAGCAGATTCCAGGGGAACTATGGCTACACCTTC; CDR3aa: CASRFQGNYGYTF
abundance: -; d_gene: -; j_gene: TRBJ1-1; v_gene: TRBV5-6; CDR3nt: TGTGCCAGCAGCTTGACCAGCGATCTTGAAGCTTTCTTT; CDR3aa: CASSLTSDLEAFF
abundance: -; d_gene: TRBD2; j_gene: TRBJ2-1; v_gene: TRBV6-5; CDR3nt: TGTGCCAGCAGTAAATGGACTAGCGGGAGTGATGAGCAGTTCTTC; CDR3aa: CASSKWTSGSDEQFF
abundance: -; d_gene: TRBD2; j_gene: TRBJ2-5; v_gene: TRBV11-2; CDR3nt: TGTGCCAGCAGCCGCAGACTAGCGGGAGGGGGGGAGACCCAGTACTTC; CDR3aa: CASSRRLAGGGETQYF
abundance: -; d_gene: TRBD2; j_gene: TRBJ2-7; v_gene: TRBV11-2; CDR3nt: TGTGCCAGCAGCCCGGAGGGGACTAGCGGGACCTACGAGCAGTACTTC; CDR3aa: CASSPEGTSGTYEQYF
abundance: -; d_gene: -; j_gene: TRBJ1-6; v_gene: TRBV5-4; CDR3nt: TGTGCCAGCAGCTTGGAAGGCGGGGATTCACCCCTCCACTTT; CDR3aa: CASSLEGGDSPLHF
abundance: -; d_gene: TRBD2; j_gene: TRBJ2-1; v_gene: TRBV10-3; CDR3nt: TGTGCCATCAGTGAGTTACTAGCGGGAGGGATCAATGAGCAGTTCTTC; CDR3aa: CAISELLAGGINEQFF
abundance: -; d_gene: -; j_gene: TRBJ1-2; v_gene: TRBV28; CDR3nt: TGTGCCAGCAGACCACCGGGACAACTATATGGCTACACCTTC; CDR3aa: CASRPPGQLYGYTF